The 13 T cell receptor beta chains below come from one sample, sequenced in a study of blood T cell repertoires in COVID-19. Only in-frame clones appear in the TCRdb table, and some are missing; sequencing was by immunoSEQ multiplex PCR. The data hold 290,000 or so clones, with about four fifths observed a single time. Sequencing was carried out using PBMCs or T cells enriched from blood (not recorded which). The receptors come from a man aged 40-55 years who had been exposed to COVID-19.

The CDR3 nucleotides are TGTGCCAGCAGCTTGAGGGACACCCTTTTTTATGGCTACACCTTC. Translation: CASSLRDTLFYGYTF. This rearrangement joins TRBV5-5 to TRBJ1-2; weak D call: TRBD1 (6 bases). V lost 1 base and J 5 bases, leaving 15 bases between the germline ends. The CDR3 is 15 residues long. Germline-derived CDR1 and CDR2 are SGHKS and YYEKEE (reference sequence).

This chain uses TRBV6-5 with TRBJ2-7; D unclear. The V gene lost 7 bases and the J gene lost 4 bases, with 14 bases spanning the gap. Germline V gene lookup returns CDR1 MNHEY and CDR2 SVGAGI. The CDR3 has 13 residues. The CDR3 DNA reads as TGTGCCAGCACGCACGGTCCCACTTACGAGCAGTACTTC. Amino acids: CASTHGPTYEQYF.

This clone was seen a single time. The CDR3 DNA follows: TGTGCCAGCAGCGTAGCAGGGGCAGGCAATCAGCCCCAGCATTTT. Its translation: CASSVAGAGNQPQHF. The chain recombines TRBV9 with TRBJ1-5; perhaps TRBD1 as D (6 bases). The V end lost 0 bases, the J end lost 2 bases, and 9 bases lay between the germline ends. Germline CDR1 SGDLS, CDR2 YYNGEE. CDR3 length equals 15 residues.

The CDR3 nucleotides are TGTGCCAGTAGTATGGGGGCATACGGAACTGAAGCTTTCTTT. Translated: CASSMGAYGTEAFF. V and J are TRBV19 and TRBJ1-1; tentatively, D is TRBD1 (6 bases). Germline lookup yields CDR1 LNHDA and CDR2 SQIVND (reference sequence). This CDR3 region has 14 residues. V lost 3 bases, J lost 5 bases, and 13 bases lay in between.

This sequence joins TRBV11-2 and TRBJ1-2, with a possible D match to TRBD1 (6 bases). The germline V and J ends were trimmed by 11 bases and 2 bases, with 15 bases remaining between them. There are 13 residues in the CDR3. The germline gives CDR1 SGHAT, CDR2 FQNNGV. DNA of the CDR3: TGTGCCGGGGGGGCACCCACGAACTATGGCTACACCTTC. It yields the protein CAGGAPTNYGYTF.

The gene calls are TRBV7-9 and TRBJ2-2, with 8 bases fitting TRBD1. CDR3 length equals 15 residues. CDR1 and CDR2 (germline): SEHNR, FQNEAQ (reference sequence). With 5 bases clipped from V and 10 bases from J, the junction kept 12 bases outside the gene matches. The CDR3 DNA reads TGTGCCAGCAGCCTCGGACAGGGTAGGAGGGAGGAGCTGTTTTTT. This encodes CASSLGQGRREELFF.

The rearrangement uses TRBV28 and TRBJ1-2; D might be TRBD1 (6 bases). V gave up 7 bases and J gave up 3 bases, with 21 bases separating them. The CDR3 has 16 residues. Per germline, CDR1 MDHEN and CDR2 SYDVKM. The CDR3 here is CASTPAGARTHYGYTF. In DNA, the CDR3 is TGTGCCAGCACCCCGGCAGGGGCACGGACCCACTATGGCTACACCTTC.

This CDR3 reads CAWSPTEGKLFF. The CDR3 region has the DNA TGTGCCTGGAGTCCGACCGAGGGAAAACTGTTTTTT. The V and J genes are TRBV30 and TRBJ1-4; D is ambiguous. V was pared by 2 bases and J by 10 bases, with 11 bases between. The CDR3 runs to 12 residues. Germline-derived CDR1 and CDR2 are GTSNPN and SVGIG (reference sequence).

J is TRBJ2-6 and V is TRBV11-3, with 8 bases that match TRBD1. The CDR3 is made up of 17 amino acids. With 5 bases clipped from V and 0 bases from J, the junction kept 6 bases outside the gene matches. Looked up from germline, CDR1 is SGHNT and CDR2 is YENEEA. CDR3 DNA: TGTGCCAGCAGCCCCGGGACAGGTAGCTCTGGGGCCAACGTCCTGACTTTC. Amino acid sequence: CASSPGTGSSGANVLTF.

This clone appeared a single time. The chain recombines TRBV12-3 or TRBV12-4 with TRBJ1-2; the D gene is possibly TRBD1 (5 bases). V was cut by 7 bases and J by 3 bases, with 12 bases left in between. The CDR3 is 13 residues long. As DNA, the CDR3 is TGTGCCAGCACCCTCGCGGGACACTATGGCTACACCTTC. It yields the protein CASTLAGHYGYTF.

This rearrangement joins TRBV19 to TRBJ1-5; D perhaps matches TRBD1 (5 bases). The CDR3 loop spans 17 amino acids. From germline, CDR1 is LNHDA and CDR2 SQIVND (reference sequence). V shed 3 bases and J shed 0 bases, with 15 bases lying between them. This chain's CDR3 is CASSIPGARGSNQPQHF. The CDR3 coding sequence is TGTGCCAGTAGTATCCCTGGGGCGCGGGGTAGCAATCAGCCCCAGCATTTT.

The V gene is TRBV5-1, the J gene TRBJ1-4, with 7 bases aligning to TRBD1. Losses at the gene ends were 6 bases for V and 3 bases for J; bases not matched to a gene: 8. Germline CDR1 reads SGHRS; CDR2 reads YFSETQ. The CDR3 consists of 15 residues. CDR3 DNA sequence: TGCGCCAGCACCTTAGGGGGCGCCGCTAATGAAAAACTGTTTTTT. Translating gives CASTLGGAANEKLFF.

The chain recombines TRBV20-1 with TRBJ2-7; maybe TRBD2 (5 bases). Germline CDR1 and CDR2: DFQATT and SNEGSKA (reference sequence). There are 14 residues in the CDR3. Trimming left V 3 bases short and J 4 bases short, with 16 bases between. CDR3 nucleotides: TGCAGTGCTAGTCGGATGGGAGAGGTGTACGAGCAGTACTTC. It translates to CSASRMGEVYEQYF.